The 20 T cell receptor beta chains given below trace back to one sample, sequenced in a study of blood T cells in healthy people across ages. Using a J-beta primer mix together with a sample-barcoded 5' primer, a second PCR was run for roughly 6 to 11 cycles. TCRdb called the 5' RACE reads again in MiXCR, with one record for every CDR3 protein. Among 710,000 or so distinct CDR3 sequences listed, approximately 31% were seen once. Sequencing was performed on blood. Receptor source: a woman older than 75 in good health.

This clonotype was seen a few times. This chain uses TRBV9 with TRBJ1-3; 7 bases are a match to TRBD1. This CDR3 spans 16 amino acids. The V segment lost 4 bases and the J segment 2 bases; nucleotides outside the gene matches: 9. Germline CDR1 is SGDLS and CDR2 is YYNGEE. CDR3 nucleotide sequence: TGTGCCAGCAGCTCAGGGGGAGGGACTACTGGAAACACCATATATTTT. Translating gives CASSSGGGTTGNTIYF.

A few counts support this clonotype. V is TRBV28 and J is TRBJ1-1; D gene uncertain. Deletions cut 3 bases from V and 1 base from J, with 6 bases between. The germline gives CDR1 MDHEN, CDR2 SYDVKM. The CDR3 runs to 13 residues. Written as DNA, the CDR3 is TGTGCCAGCAGTTTTCTGCGGAACACTGAAGCTTTCTTT. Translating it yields CASSFLRNTEAFF.

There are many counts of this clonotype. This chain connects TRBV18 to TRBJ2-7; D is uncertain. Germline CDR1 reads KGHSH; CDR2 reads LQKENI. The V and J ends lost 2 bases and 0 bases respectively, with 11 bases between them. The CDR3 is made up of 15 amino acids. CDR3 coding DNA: TGTGCCAGCTCACCAGGGTTCCCCGTCTCCTACGAGCAGTACTTC. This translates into CASSPGFPVSYEQYF.

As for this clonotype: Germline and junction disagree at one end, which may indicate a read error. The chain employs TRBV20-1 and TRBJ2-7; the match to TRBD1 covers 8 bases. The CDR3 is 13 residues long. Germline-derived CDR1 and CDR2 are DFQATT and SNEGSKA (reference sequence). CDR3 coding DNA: TGCAGTGCTGGGACAGGTCAGCTCTACGAGCAGTACTTT. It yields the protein CSAGTGQLYEQYF.

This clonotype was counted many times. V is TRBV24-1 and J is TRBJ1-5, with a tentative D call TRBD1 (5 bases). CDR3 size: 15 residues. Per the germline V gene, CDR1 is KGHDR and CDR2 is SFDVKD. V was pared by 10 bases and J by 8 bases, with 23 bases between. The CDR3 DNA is TGTGCCACTGCAGAATACCGAGGGGAAGGAAAGCCCCAGCATTTT. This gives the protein CATAEYRGEGKPQHF.

The CDR3 bases are TGTGCCAGCAGTTACCAGGGTGGCAGGAGAACAGGAAACACTGAAGCTTTCTTT. This encodes CASSYQGGRRTGNTEAFF. The chain couples TRBV6-2 or TRBV6-3 to TRBJ1-1; a weak D match, TRBD1 (5 bases). Germline V gene lookup returns CDR1 MNHEY and CDR2 SVGEGT. Trimming shortened V by 2 bases and J by 2 bases, and 21 bases separated the two germline ends. This CDR3 region has 18 residues.

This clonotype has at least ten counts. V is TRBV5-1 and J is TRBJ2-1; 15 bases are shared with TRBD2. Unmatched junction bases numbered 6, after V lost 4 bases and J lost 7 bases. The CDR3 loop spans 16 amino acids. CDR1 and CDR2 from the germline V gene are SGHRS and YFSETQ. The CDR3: CASSLSGLAGGNEQFF. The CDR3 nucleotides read TGCGCCAGCAGCCTCTCCGGACTAGCGGGGGGGAATGAGCAGTTCTTC.

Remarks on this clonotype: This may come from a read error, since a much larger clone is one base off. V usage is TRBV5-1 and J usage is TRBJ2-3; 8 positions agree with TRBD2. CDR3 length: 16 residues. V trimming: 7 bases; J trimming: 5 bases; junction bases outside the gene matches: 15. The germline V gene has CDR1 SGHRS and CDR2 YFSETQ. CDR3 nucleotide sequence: TGCGCCAGCCGCTCCACGGGGGGGCTACCTTTAGATACGCAGTATTTT. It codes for CASRSTGGLPLDTQYF. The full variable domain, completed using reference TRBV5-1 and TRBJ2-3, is KAGVTQTPRYLIKTRGQQVTLSCSPISGHRSVSWYQQTPGQGLQFLFEYFSETQRNKGNFPGRFSGRQFSNSRSEMNVSTLELGDSALYLCASRSTGGLPLDTQYFGPGTRLTVL.

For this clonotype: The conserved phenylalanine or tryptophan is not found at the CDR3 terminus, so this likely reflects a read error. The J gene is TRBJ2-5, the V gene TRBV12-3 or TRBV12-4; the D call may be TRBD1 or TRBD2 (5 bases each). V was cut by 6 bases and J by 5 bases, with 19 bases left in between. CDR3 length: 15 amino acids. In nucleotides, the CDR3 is TGTGCCAGCAGCCCGGGACGGGAACGATCGGAGACCCAGTACTGC. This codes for CASSPGRERSETQYC.

The CDR3: CASSDLTDRANRPYF. CDR3 DNA sequence: TGTGCCAGCAGTGACTTAACGGACAGGGCGAACCGCCCCTACTTC. The chain has TRBV6-1 and TRBJ2-7; 8 bases line up with TRBD1. This CDR3 has 15 residues. Germline V gives CDR1 MNHNS, CDR2 SASEGT. J lost 13 bases, V lost 3 bases, and 17 bases had no gene match.

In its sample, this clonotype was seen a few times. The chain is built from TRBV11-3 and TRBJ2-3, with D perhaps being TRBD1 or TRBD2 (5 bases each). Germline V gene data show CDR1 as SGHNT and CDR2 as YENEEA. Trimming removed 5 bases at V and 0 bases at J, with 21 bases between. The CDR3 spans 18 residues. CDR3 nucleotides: TGTGCCAGCAGCGGGGGTAGGGTAAGAGCGATCAGCACAGATACGCAGTATTTT. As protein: CASSGGRVRAISTDTQYF.

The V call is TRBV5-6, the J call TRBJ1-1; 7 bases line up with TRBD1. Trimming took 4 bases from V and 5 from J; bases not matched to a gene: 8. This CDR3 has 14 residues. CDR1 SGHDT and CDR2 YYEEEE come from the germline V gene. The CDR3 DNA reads TGTGCCAGCAGCCCACCGACAGGGAGGACTGAAGCTTTCTTT. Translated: CASSPPTGRTEAFF.

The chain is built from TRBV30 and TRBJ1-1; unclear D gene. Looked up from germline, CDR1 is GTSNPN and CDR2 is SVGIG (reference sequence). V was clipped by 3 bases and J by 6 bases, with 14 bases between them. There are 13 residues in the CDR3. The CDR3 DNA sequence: TGTGCCTGGAGCTTTCTTGAGGTTGCTGAAGCTTTCTTT. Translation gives CAWSFLEVAEAFF.

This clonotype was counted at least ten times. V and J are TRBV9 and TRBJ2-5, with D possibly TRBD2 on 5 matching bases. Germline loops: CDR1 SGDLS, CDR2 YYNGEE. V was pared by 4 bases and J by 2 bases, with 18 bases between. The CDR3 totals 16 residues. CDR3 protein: CASSRGWTDTQETQYF. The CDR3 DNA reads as TGTGCCAGCAGCCGAGGCTGGACTGACACACAAGAGACCCAGTACTTC.

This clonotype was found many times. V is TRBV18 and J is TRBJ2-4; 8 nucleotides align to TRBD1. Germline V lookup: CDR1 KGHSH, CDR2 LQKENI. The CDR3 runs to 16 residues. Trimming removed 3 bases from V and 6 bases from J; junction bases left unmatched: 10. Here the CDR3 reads CASSPTRQGLSNIQYF. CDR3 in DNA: TGTGCCAGCTCACCCACTCGACAGGGGCTCTCAAACATTCAGTACTTC.

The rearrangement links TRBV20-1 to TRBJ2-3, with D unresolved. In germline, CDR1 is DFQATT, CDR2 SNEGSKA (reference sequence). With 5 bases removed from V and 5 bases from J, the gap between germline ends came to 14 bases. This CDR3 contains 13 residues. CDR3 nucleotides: TGCAGTGCTTCGGTCTCCTCGGGAGATACGCAGTATTTT. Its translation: CSASVSSGDTQYF.

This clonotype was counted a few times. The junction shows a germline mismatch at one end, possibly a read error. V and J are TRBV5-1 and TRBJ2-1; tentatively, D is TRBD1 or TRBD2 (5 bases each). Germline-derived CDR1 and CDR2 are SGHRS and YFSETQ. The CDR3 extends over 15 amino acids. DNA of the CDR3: TGCGCCAGCAGCTTGGAGGGACCCGGCTACAGTGAGCAGTTCTTC. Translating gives CASSLEGPGYSEQFF.

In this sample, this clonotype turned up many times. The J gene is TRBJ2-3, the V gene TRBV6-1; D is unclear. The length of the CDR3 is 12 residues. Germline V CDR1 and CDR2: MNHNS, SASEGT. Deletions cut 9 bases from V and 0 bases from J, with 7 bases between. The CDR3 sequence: CASESSTDTQYF. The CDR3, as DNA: TGTGCCAGTGAATCTAGCACAGATACGCAGTATTTT.

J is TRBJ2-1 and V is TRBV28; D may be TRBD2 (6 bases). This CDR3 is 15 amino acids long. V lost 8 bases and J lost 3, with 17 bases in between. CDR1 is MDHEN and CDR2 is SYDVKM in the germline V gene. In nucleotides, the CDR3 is TGTGCCAGCTTCACCCCGGCGGGAAGCTACAATGAGCAGTTCTTC. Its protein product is CASFTPAGSYNEQFF.

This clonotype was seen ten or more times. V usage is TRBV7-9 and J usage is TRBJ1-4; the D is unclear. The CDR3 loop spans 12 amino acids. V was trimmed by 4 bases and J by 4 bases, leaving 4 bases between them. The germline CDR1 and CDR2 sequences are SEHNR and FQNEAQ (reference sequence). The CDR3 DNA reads TGTGCCAGCAGCTCGTATAATGAAAAACTGTTTTTT. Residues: CASSSYNEKLFF.